The 10 T cell receptor beta chains below were found in one sample sequenced in a study of CD8 T cells in acute hepatitis C reinfection. Time point: naive CD8 control sorted from an acute-time-point sample. Generated by immunoSEQ multiplex PCR, the TCRdb table keeps only in-frame clones and is missing some. The data hold 30,000 to 45,000 clones, with 70% to 90% observed a single time. Sequenced sample: naive CD8+ T cells from PBMCs. Receptor source: a woman aged 18-30 years who spontaneously cleared hepatitis C infection.

The chain links TRBV21-1 to TRBJ1-2. TRBV21-1 is a recognized pseudogene. This CDR3 has 15 amino acids. The DNA for the CDR3 is TGTGCCAGCAGCAAAGGGGGGTCTCCGCCCTATGGCTACACCTTC. Translating gives CASSKGGSPPYGYTF.

The rearrangement links TRBV9 to TRBJ2-1; 8 bases are shared with TRBD1. The CDR3 extends over 16 amino acids. Trimming cost V 3 bases and J 7 bases; bases outside gene matches: 12. Per the germline V gene, CDR1 is SGDLS and CDR2 is YYNGEE. CDR3 in amino acids: CASSDGRGRRTNEQFF. Written as DNA, the CDR3 is TGTGCCAGCAGCGATGGCAGGGGGCGGAGAACGAATGAGCAGTTCTTC.

This clone was seen once. The chain joins TRBV6-6 to TRBJ2-2; D ambiguous. This CDR3 has 13 amino acids. The germline V gene has CDR1 MNHNY and CDR2 SVGAGI (reference sequence). The V and J ends lost 4 bases and 5 bases respectively, with 8 bases between them. CDR3 DNA: TGTGCCAGCAGTTTGACCGGGACCGGGGAGCTGTTTTTT. Its translation is CASSLTGTGELFF.

This chain joins TRBV10-2 and TRBJ2-2; 8 bases are a match to TRBD1. Germline V gene sequence: CDR1 WSHSY, CDR2 SAAADI. V lost 7 bases to trimming and J lost 3 bases; unmatched junction nucleotides: 4. The CDR3 extends over 14 amino acids. The DNA of the CDR3 is TGCGCCAGCATCCAGGGGGCTTACACCGGGGAGCTGTTTTTT. Translation: CASIQGAYTGELFF.

The V call is TRBV6-5, the J call TRBJ2-2, with D perhaps TRBD1 (6 bases). V dropped 4 bases and J dropped 6 bases, with 15 bases sitting between them. Germline values: CDR1 MNHEY, CDR2 SVGAGI. This CDR3 is built from 15 residues. Here the CDR3 DNA reads TGTGCCAGCAGTTGGTCCCAGGGGTCGTCCGGGGAGCTGTTTTTT. As protein: CASSWSQGSSGELFF.

The DNA for the CDR3 is TGTGCCAGCAGCTTAGGTCTAGGGGGTTTAGCAGCTTTCTTT. As protein: CASSLGLGGLAAFF. J is TRBJ1-1 and V is TRBV7-2; D may be TRBD1 (6 bases). The CDR3 is 14 residues long. Trimming cost V 1 base and J 10 bases, with 16 bases left between them. CDR1 is SGHTA, CDR2 FQGNSA, per germline. The full variable domain, with the rest looked up from reference TRBV7-2 and TRBJ1-1, is GAGVSQSPSNKVTEKGKDVELRCDPISGHTALYWYRQSLGQGLEFLIYFQGNSAPDKSGLPSDRFSAERTGGSVSTLTIQRTQQEDSAVYLCASSLGLGGLAAFFGQGTRLTVV.

This clone occurred a few times. The chain links TRBV5-1 to TRBJ2-7; D is tentatively TRBD1 or TRBD2 (5 bases each). Germline CDR1 is SGHRS and CDR2 is YFSETQ. CDR3 length: 14 residues. Trimming cost V 5 bases and J 6 bases, with 18 bases left between them. The CDR3 is CASRPPGPTPEQYF. The DNA for the CDR3 is TGCGCCAGCAGACCCCCGGGACCCACCCCCGAGCAGTACTTC.

The chain employs TRBV6-1 and TRBJ1-2, with D unresolved. Germline CDR1 and CDR2: MNHNS and SASEGT. Trimming cost V 6 bases and J 0 bases, with 11 bases left between them. The CDR3 contains 14 residues. CDR3 amino acids: CASRGGQTNYGYTF. The CDR3, as DNA: TGTGCCAGCAGGGGAGGGCAGACTAACTATGGCTACACCTTC.

V gene TRBV7-3 combines with J gene TRBJ2-2; TRBD2 matches at 8 bases. This CDR3 is built from 18 residues. The V gene's germline CDR1 is SGHTA and CDR2 FQGTGA. V shed 0 bases, J shed 7 bases, and the junction held 13 bases outside the gene matches. CDR3: CASSLTPAEAGEGGELFF. The CDR3 coding sequence is TGTGCCAGCAGCTTAACTCCGGCGGAAGCGGGAGAAGGCGGGGAGCTGTTTTTT.

The chain combines TRBV9 with TRBJ1-3; D unclear. Germline values: CDR1 SGDLS, CDR2 YYNGEE. CDR3 size: 15 residues. V lost 0 bases, J lost 0 bases, and 7 bases lay in between. CDR3 nucleotides: TGTGCCAGCAGCGTAGTTGCCAACTCTGGAAACACCATATATTTT. Its translation: CASSVVANSGNTIYF.